This is a list of T cell receptor beta chains from one sample in a study of Ad26.COV2.S vaccination and SARS-CoV-2 variants. The assay was immunoSEQ multiplex PCR, and TCRdb's table has in-frame clones only and misses some. The table lists about 390,000 clones, more than 85% of them singletons. Sequencing used peripheral blood, obtained in a trial of Ad26.COV2.S vaccine versus placebo. The receptors come from a person between 18 and 65 years old who received the Ad26.COV2.S COVID-19 vaccine or a placebo. Both conserved end residues are part of each CDR3. The order of the fields is J gene, V gene, clone size, CDR3 length, D gene, CDR3 protein, CDR3 DNA. A D gene is named only where the DNA matches it firmly. Not all rows give a size; the values are once, few, many and, for expanded clones, a class.

TRBJ2-7 TRBV3-1/TRBV3-2 - 14 - CASSRRDGPYEQYF TGTGCCAGCAGCCGCCGGGACGGGCCCTACGAGCAGTACTTC
TRBJ1-2 TRBV5-6 - 12 - CASSSPGNGYTF TGTGCCAGCAGCTCGCCAGGGAATGGCTACACCTTC
TRBJ2-2 TRBV7-6 - 14 - CASSASPNTGELFF TGTGCCAGCAGCGCCTCCCCGAACACCGGGGAGCTGTTTTTT
TRBJ2-2 TRBV4-2 - 15 - CASSQDWGRVGELFF TGTGCCAGCAGCCAAGATTGGGGTAGGGTCGGGGAGCTGTTTTTT
TRBJ1-1 TRBV19 - 14 TRBD1 CASSLGQGGTEAFF TGTGCCAGTAGTCTCGGACAGGGGGGGACTGAAGCTTTCTTT
TRBJ1-2 TRBV11-2 - 15 - CASSLVSRGDYGYTF TGTGCCAGCAGCTTAGTGTCCAGGGGAGACTATGGCTACACCTTC
TRBJ1-1 TRBV5-1 - 14 - CASSLEAVNTEAFF TGCGCCAGCAGCTTGGAGGCGGTGAACACTGAAGCTTTCTTT
TRBJ1-2 TRBV6-1 - 12 - CASSDPGRGYTF TGTGCCAGCAGTGACCCGGGCCGTGGCTACACCTTC
TRBJ1-4 TRBV9 - 14 - CASSVNGAGEKLFF TGTGCCAGCAGCGTAAATGGTGCAGGTGAAAAACTGTTTTTT
TRBJ1-2 TRBV6-5 - 15 TRBD1 CASGGTGSLNYGYTF TGTGCCAGCGGGGGGACAGGGAGCCTGAACTATGGCTACACCTTC
TRBJ2-1 TRBV7-2 - 16 - CASSDSGGGLRVEQFF TGTGCCAGCAGCGATAGTGGGGGGGGGCTCAGGGTTGAGCAGTTCTTC
TRBJ1-6 TRBV18 - 18 TRBD1 CASSLTGTGGNGNSPLHF TGTGCCAGCTCCCTGACCGGGACAGGGGGAAATGGTAATTCACCCCTCCACTTT
TRBJ1-1 TRBV5-4 - 15 TRBD1 CASSREQGAHTEAFF TGTGCCAGCAGCCGGGAACAGGGGGCGCATACTGAAGCTTTCTTT
TRBJ1-2 TRBV3-1/TRBV3-2 - 18 - CASSQGPGRLSSNYGYTF TGTGCCAGCAGCCAGGGCCCTGGGCGACTAAGCTCTAACTATGGCTACACCTTC
TRBJ2-1 TRBV3-1/TRBV3-2 - 13 TRBD2 CASSQDGLDEQFF TGTGCCAGCAGCCAAGATGGACTAGATGAGCAGTTCTTC
TRBJ1-2 TRBV27 - 14 - CASSPFSGTYGYTF TGTGCCAGCAGTCCCTTTTCCGGGACCTATGGCTACACCTTC
TRBJ2-5 TRBV5-1 - 14 - CASSLLTRQETQYF TGCGCCAGCAGCTTGCTTACACGCCAAGAGACCCAGTACTTC
TRBJ1-6 TRBV23-1 - 19 - CASSHPSNGTIRENSPLHF TGCGCCAGCAGTCACCCCTCAAATGGGACAATTAGGGAGAATTCACCCCTCCACTTT
TRBJ1-1 TRBV2 - 14 TRBD1 CASGGQNMNTEAFF TGTGCCAGCGGGGGACAGAACATGAACACTGAAGCTTTCTTT
TRBJ1-1 TRBV5-4 - 15 - CASSLKAGMNTEAFF TGTGCCAGCAGCTTGAAAGCAGGTATGAACACTGAAGCTTTCTTT
TRBJ2-7 TRBV2 once 14 TRBD1 CASGRTGESYEQYF TGTGCCAGCGGTAGGACAGGGGAAAGCTACGAGCAGTACTTC
TRBJ1-2 TRBV29-1 - 13 - CSVEWEGGVGYTF TGCAGCGTTGAATGGGAGGGAGGGGTTGGCTACACCTTC
TRBJ1-2 TRBV4-1 - 13 - CASSQESAYGYTF TGCGCCAGCAGCCAAGAATCAGCTTATGGCTACACCTTC
TRBJ2-5 TRBV3-1/TRBV3-2 - 12 - CASSHREETQYF TGTGCCAGCAGCCACAGGGAGGAGACCCAGTACTTC
TRBJ2-5 TRBV7-2 - 17 TRBD1 CASTYGTGAFVGETQYF TGTGCCAGCACCTATGGGACAGGGGCCTTCGTCGGAGAGACCCAGTACTTC
TRBJ1-2 TRBV6-5 - 13 - CASGGSANYGYTF TGTGCCAGCGGGGGCTCAGCTAACTATGGCTACACCTTC
TRBJ2-1 TRBV3-1/TRBV3-2 - 13 - CASSQVGAAEQFF TGTGCCAGCAGCCAAGTGGGGGCGGCTGAGCAGTTCTTC
TRBJ2-7 TRBV27 - 16 - CASSLKGQGTAYEQYF TGTGCCAGCAGTTTAAAAGGGCAGGGGACCGCCTACGAGCAGTACTTC
TRBJ1-2 TRBV27 - 14 - CASSEARRGYGYTF TGTGCCAGCAGTGAGGCTCGGAGGGGCTATGGCTACACCTTC
TRBJ2-7 TRBV4-3 - 15 TRBD1 CASSQVAGGKDEQYF TGCGCCAGCAGCCAAGTCGCAGGGGGCAAGGACGAGCAGTACTTC
TRBJ1-2 TRBV5-1 - 15 - CASSLGAPRSGGYTF TGCGCCAGCAGCCTGGGGGCTCCCAGAAGCGGTGGCTACACCTTC
TRBJ1-6 TRBV7-9 - 15 TRBD1 CASSPTTGGRSPLHF TGTGCCAGCAGCCCAACGACAGGGGGACGATCACCCCTCCACTTT
TRBJ1-6 TRBV4-1 - 14 TRBD1 CASSRDRGPSPLHF TGCGCCAGCAGCCGGGACAGGGGGCCTTCACCCCTCCACTTT
TRBJ2-3 TRBV2 - 15 - CASSTGGARGDTQYF TGTGCCAGCTCGACCGGCGGGGCCCGGGGAGATACGCAGTATTTT
TRBJ1-1 TRBV2 - 12 - CASSEGRWGAFF TGTGCCAGCAGTGAGGGAAGATGGGGAGCTTTCTTT
TRBJ1-4 TRBV11-2 - 14 - CASSLDLEDSRLFF TGTGCCAGCAGCTTAGATCTAGAGGACAGTCGGCTGTTTTTT
TRBJ2-5 TRBV11-3 - 17 TRBD2 CASSLVDRGGPSETQYF TGTGCCAGCAGCTTAGTGGATCGGGGGGGGCCCTCAGAGACCCAGTACTTC
TRBJ2-7 TRBV7-2 once 15 TRBD1 CASSWTGKSSYEQYF TGTGCCAGCAGCTGGACAGGGAAGAGCTCCTACGAGCAGTACTTC
TRBJ2-7 TRBV5-6 - 15 - CASSLGGERAYEQYF TGTGCCAGCAGCTTGGGGGGCGAGAGGGCCTACGAGCAGTACTTC
TRBJ2-6 TRBV7-8 - 18 - CASSLPGQRLSGANVLTF TGTGCCAGCAGCCTACCCGGGCAGAGGCTCTCTGGGGCCAACGTCCTGACTTTC
TRBJ2-5 TRBV5-1 - 16 TRBD2 CASSLASSGAQETQYF TGCGCCAGCAGCTTGGCTAGTAGCGGGGCGCAAGAGACCCAGTACTTC
TRBJ2-1 TRBV15 - 15 TRBD1 CATSRYTGGKNEQFF TGTGCCACCAGCCGATATACAGGGGGCAAAAATGAGCAGTTCTTC
TRBJ2-7 TRBV4-3 - 15 - CASSQDSGASYEQYF TGCGCCAGCAGCCAGGACAGCGGGGCCTCCTACGAGCAGTACTTC
TRBJ2-1 TRBV3-1/TRBV3-2 once 15 TRBD2 CASSLSGGLYNEQFF TGTGCCAGCAGCCTATCGGGGGGGCTGTACAATGAGCAGTTCTTC
TRBJ2-5 TRBV29-1 - 15 - CSVEGYGRASGTQYF TGCAGCGTTGAAGGCTACGGCAGGGCATCGGGGACCCAGTACTTC
TRBJ2-7 TRBV12-5 - 15 TRBD2 CASGLASGIGFEQYF TGTGCTAGTGGTTTGGCTAGCGGTATTGGGTTCGAGCAGTACTTC
TRBJ1-1 TRBV20-1 once 13 - CSASGPGNTEAFF TGCAGTGCTAGTGGCCCAGGGAACACTGAAGCTTTCTTT
TRBJ2-1 TRBV2 - 15 TRBD2 CASRPGGLARPEQFF TGTGCCAGCAGGCCGGGTGGACTAGCACGCCCCGAGCAGTTCTTC
TRBJ1-1 TRBV12-3/TRBV12-4 - 12 - CASKKQGDEAFF TGTGCCAGCAAGAAACAGGGAGATGAAGCTTTCTTT
TRBJ1-1 TRBV7-9 - 13 - CASSVGGGTEAFF TGTGCCAGCAGCGTAGGGGGAGGTACTGAAGCTTTCTTT
TRBJ2-7 TRBV2 - 15 - CASSDTHLPPYEQYF TGTGCCAGCAGTGATACCCACTTACCCCCTTACGAGCAGTACTTC
TRBJ1-2 TRBV3-1/TRBV3-2 - 15 - CASSQNLDGNYGYTF TGTGCCAGCAGCCAAAATCTGGACGGGAACTATGGCTACACCTTC
TRBJ1-2 TRBV11-2 - 13 - CASSLGPIYGYTF TGTGCCAGCAGCTTAGGGCCGATTTATGGCTACACCTTC
TRBJ2-1 TRBV6-2/TRBV6-3 - 14 - CASSYRGTYNEQFF TGTGCCAGCAGTTACAGGGGTACCTACAATGAGCAGTTCTTC
TRBJ2-5 TRBV18 - 13 - CASSPDMGETQYF TGTGCCAGCTCACCCGACATGGGGGAGACCCAGTACTTC
TRBJ2-7 TRBV5-1 - 14 - CASSRNGVLDEQYF TGCGCCAGCAGCCGAAATGGGGTGTTGGACGAGCAGTACTTC
TRBJ1-2 TRBV25-1 - 13 TRBD1 CASSERGGDGYTF TGTGCCAGCAGTGAACGAGGGGGCGATGGCTACACCTTC
TRBJ2-5 TRBV2 - 15 TRBD1 CASSAAGTGGETQYF TGTGCCAGCAGTGCCGCCGGGACAGGGGGCGAGACCCAGTACTTC
TRBJ2-5 TRBV5-5 - 15 - CASSPLPWGRETQYF TGTGCCAGCAGCCCCCTTCCATGGGGTCGAGAGACCCAGTACTTC